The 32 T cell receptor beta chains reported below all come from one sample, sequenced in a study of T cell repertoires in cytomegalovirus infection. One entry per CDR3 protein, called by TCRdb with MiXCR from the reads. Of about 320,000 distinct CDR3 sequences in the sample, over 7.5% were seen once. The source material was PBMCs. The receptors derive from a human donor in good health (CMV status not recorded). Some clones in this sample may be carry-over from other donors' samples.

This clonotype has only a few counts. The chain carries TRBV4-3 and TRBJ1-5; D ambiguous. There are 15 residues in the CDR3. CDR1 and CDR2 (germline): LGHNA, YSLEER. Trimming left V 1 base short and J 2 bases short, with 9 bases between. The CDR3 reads CASSQGRNGNQPQHF. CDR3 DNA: TGCGCCAGCAGCCAAGGACGAAACGGCAATCAGCCCCAGCATTTT.

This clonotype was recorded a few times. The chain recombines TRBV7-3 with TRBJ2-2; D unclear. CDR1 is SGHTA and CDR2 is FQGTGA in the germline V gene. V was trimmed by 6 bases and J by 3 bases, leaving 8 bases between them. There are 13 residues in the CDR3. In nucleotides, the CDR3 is TGTGCCAGCAGATTGTCGGACACCGGGGAGCTGTTTTTT. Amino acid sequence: CASRLSDTGELFF.

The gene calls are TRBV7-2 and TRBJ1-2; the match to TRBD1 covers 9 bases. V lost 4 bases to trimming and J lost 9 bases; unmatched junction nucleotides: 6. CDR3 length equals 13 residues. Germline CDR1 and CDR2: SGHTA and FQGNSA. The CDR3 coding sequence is TGTGCCAGCAGCTCCGGGACAGGGTTACGCTACACCTTC. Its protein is CASSSGTGLRYTF.

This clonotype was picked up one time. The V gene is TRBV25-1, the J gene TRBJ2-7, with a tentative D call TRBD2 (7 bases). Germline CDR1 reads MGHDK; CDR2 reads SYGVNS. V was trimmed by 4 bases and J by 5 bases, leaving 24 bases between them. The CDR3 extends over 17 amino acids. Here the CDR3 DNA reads TGTGCCAGCAGTGGGACTCTGCTGGGGGGGCGCTTTAACGAGCAGTACTTC. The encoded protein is CASSGTLLGGRFNEQYF.

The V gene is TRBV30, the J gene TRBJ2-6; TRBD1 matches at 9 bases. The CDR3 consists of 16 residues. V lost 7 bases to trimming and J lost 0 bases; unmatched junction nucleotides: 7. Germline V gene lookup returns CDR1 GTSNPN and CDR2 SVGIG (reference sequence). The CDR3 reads CAFTGGPLSGANVLTF. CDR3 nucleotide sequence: TGTGCCTTCACAGGGGGCCCCCTCTCTGGGGCCAACGTCCTGACTTTC. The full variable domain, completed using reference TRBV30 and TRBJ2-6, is SQTIHQWPATLVQPVGSPLSLECTVEGTSNPNLYWYRQAAGRGLQLLFYSVGIGQISSEVPQNLSASRPQDRQFILSSKKLLLSDSGFYLCAFTGGPLSGANVLTFGAGSRLTVL.

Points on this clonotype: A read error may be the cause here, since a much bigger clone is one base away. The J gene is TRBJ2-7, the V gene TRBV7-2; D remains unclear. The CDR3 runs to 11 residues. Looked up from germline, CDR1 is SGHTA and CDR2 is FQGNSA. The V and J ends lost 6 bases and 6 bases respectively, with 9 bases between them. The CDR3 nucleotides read TGTGCCAGCAGAAACTACTGCGAGCAGTACTTC. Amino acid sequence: CASRNYCEQYF.

CDR3 DNA sequence: TGCAGCGTTGGAGAGTTCAGGGGAAACACTGAAGCTTTCTTT. Amino acid sequence: CSVGEFRGNTEAFF. This chain connects TRBV29-1 to TRBJ1-1, with D perhaps TRBD1 (6 bases). V was pared by 4 bases and J by 2 bases, with 14 bases between. The germline CDR1 and CDR2 sequences are SQVTM and ANQGSEA. The CDR3 consists of 14 residues.

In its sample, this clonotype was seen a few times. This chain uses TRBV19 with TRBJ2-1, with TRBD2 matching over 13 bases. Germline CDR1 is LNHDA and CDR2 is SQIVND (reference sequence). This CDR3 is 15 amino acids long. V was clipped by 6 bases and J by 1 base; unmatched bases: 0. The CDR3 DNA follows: TGTGCCAGTAGGACTAGCGGGGGGTCCTACAATGAGCAGTTCTTC. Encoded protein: CASRTSGGSYNEQFF. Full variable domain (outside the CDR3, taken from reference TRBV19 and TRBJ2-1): DGGITQSPKYLFRKEGQNVTLSCEQNLNHDAMYWYRQDPGQGLRLIYYSQIVNDFQKGDIAEGYSVSREKKESFPLTVTSAQKNPTAFYLCASRTSGGSYNEQFFGPGTRLTVL.

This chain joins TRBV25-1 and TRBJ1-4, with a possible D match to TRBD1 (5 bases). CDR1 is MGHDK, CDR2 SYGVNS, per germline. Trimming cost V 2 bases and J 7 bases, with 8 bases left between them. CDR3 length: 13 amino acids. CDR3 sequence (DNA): TGTGCCAGCAGTGAACTCAGGGTTGAAAAACTGTTTTTT. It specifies CASSELRVEKLFF.

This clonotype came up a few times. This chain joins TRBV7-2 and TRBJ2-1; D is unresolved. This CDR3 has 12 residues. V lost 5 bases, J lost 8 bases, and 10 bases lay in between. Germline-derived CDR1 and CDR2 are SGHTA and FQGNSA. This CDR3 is CASSAAWDEQFF. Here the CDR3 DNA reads TGTGCCAGCAGCGCCGCCTGGGATGAGCAGTTCTTC.

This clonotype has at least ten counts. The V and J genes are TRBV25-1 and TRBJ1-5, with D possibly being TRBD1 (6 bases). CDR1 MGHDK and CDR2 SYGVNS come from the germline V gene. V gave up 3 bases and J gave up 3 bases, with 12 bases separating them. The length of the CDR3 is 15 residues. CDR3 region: CASSDSTGLNQPQHF. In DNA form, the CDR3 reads TGTGCCAGCAGTGATTCGACAGGCCTCAATCAGCCCCAGCATTTT.

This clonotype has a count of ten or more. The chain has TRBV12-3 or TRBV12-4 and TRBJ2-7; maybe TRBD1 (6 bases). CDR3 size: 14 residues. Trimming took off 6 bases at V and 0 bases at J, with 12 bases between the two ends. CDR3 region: CASRLDSYSYEQYF. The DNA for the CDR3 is TGTGCCAGCAGACTGGACAGCTACTCCTACGAGCAGTACTTC.

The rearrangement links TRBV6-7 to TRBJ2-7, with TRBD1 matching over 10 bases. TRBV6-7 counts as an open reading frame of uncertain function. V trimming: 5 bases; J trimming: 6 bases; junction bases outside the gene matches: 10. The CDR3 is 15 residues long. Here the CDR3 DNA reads TGTGCCAGCAGTGATTCGACAGGGGGCTATATCGAGCAGTACTTC. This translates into CASSDSTGGYIEQYF.

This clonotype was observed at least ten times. CDR3 DNA sequence: TGTGCCAGCAGCTTAGTACGGCAGGGTGGCACCGGGGAGCTGTTTTTT. It translates to CASSLVRQGGTGELFF. This chain links TRBV7-2 with TRBJ2-2; weak D call: TRBD1 (5 bases). V lost 1 base and J 4 bases, leaving 13 bases between the germline ends. The CDR3 has 16 amino acids. CDR1 SGHTA and CDR2 FQGNSA come from the germline V gene.

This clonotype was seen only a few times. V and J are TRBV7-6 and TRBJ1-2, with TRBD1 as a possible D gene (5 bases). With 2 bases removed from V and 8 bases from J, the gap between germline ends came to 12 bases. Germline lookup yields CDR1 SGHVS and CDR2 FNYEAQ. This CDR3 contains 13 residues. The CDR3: CASSLYGGEGYTF. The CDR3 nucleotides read TGTGCCAGCAGCTTATATGGGGGAGAAGGCTACACCTTC.

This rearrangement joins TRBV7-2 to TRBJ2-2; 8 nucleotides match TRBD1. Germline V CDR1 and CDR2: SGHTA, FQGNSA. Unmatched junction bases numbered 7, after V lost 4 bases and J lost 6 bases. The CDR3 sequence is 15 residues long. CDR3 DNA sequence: TGTGCCAGCAGCTCCCGGACAGGGCGATCCGGGGAGCTGTTTTTT. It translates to CASSSRTGRSGELFF.

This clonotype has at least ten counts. CDR3 DNA sequence: TGTGCCAGCAGCTCCAGGGGAAATAACTATGGCTACACCTTC. This encodes CASSSRGNNYGYTF. This chain uses TRBV11-1 with TRBJ1-2; possibly TRBD1 for D (6 bases). V dropped 4 bases and J dropped 1 base, with 10 bases sitting between them. The CDR3 consists of 14 residues. CDR1 SGHAT and CDR2 FQDESV come from the germline V gene (reference sequence). Variable domain in full (rest from reference TRBV11-1 and TRBJ1-2): EAEVAQSPRYKITEKSQAVAFWCDPISGHATLYWYRQILGQGPELLVQFQDESVVDDSQLPKDRFSAERLKGVDSTLKIQPAELGDSAMYLCASSSRGNNYGYTFGSGTRLTVV.

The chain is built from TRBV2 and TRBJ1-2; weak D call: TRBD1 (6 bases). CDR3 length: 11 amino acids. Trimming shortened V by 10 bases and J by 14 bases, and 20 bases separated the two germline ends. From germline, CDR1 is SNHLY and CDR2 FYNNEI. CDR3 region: CATLRTGWGTF. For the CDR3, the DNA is TGTGCCACTTTGAGAACAGGGTGGGGGACCTTC.

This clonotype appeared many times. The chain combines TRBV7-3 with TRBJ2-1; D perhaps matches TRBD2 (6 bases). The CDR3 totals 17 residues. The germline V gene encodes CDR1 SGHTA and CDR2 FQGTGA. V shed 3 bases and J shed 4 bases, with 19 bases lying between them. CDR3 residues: CASSLEGAGRTYNEQFF. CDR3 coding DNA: TGTGCCAGCAGCTTGGAAGGTGCGGGACGAACTTACAATGAGCAGTTCTTC.

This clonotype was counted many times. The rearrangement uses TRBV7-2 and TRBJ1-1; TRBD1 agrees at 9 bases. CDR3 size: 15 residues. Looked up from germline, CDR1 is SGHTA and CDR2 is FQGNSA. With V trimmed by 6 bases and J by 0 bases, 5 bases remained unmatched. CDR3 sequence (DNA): TGTGCCAGCAGAACACAGGGGGCTTTGAACACTGAAGCTTTCTTT. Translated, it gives CASRTQGALNTEAFF.

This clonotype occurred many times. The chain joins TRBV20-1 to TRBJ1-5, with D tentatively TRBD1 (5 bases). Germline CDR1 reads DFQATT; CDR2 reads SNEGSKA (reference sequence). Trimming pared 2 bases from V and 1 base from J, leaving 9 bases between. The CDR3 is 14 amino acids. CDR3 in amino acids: CSARQGLSNQPQHF. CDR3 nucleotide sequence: TGCAGTGCTAGACAGGGATTGAGCAATCAGCCCCAGCATTTT.

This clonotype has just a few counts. The CDR3 loop is CASSLPEGTEAFF. The CDR3 DNA reads TGTGCCAGCAGCTTACCGGAAGGGACTGAAGCTTTCTTT. The chain is built from TRBV7-2 and TRBJ1-1, with unresolved D. The germline gives CDR1 SGHTA, CDR2 FQGNSA. The CDR3 is 13 residues long. V lost 2 bases and J lost 5, with 9 bases in between. Full variable domain (outside the CDR3, taken from reference TRBV7-2 and TRBJ1-1): GAGVSQSPSNKVTEKGKDVELRCDPISGHTALYWYRQSLGQGLEFLIYFQGNSAPDKSGLPSDRFSAERTGGSVSTLTIQRTQQEDSAVYLCASSLPEGTEAFFGQGTRLTVV.

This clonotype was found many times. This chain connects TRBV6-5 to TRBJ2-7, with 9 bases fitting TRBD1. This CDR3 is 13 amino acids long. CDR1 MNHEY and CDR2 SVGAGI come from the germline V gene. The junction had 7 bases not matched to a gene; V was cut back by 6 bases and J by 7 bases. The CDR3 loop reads CASRQGAIGEQYF. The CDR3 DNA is TGTGCCAGCAGACAGGGGGCGATTGGGGAGCAGTACTTC.

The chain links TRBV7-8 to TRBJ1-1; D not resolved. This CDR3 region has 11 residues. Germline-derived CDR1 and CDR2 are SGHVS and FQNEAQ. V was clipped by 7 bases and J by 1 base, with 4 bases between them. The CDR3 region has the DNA TGTGCCAGCATGAAGAACACTGAAGCTTTCTTT. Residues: CASMKNTEAFF.

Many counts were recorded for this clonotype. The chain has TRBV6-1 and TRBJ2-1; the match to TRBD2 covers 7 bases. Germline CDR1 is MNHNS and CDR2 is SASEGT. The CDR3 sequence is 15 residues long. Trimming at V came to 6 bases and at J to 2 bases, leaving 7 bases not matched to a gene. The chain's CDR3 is CASRETGGPYNEQFF. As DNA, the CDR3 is TGTGCCAGCAGGGAAACGGGGGGTCCCTACAATGAGCAGTTCTTC.

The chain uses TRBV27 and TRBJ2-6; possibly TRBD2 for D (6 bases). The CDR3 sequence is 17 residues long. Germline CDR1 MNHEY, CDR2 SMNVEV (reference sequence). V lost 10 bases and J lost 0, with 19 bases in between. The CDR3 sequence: CATRDSSHFSGANVLTF. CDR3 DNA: TGTGCCACCCGGGACTCAAGTCATTTCTCTGGGGCCAACGTCCTGACTTTC.

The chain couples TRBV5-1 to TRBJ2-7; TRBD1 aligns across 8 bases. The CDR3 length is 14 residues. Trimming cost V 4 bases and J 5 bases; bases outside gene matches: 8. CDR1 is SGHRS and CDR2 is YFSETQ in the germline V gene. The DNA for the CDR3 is TGCGCCAGCAGCACCGGGACAGGCCACCACGAGCAGTACTTC. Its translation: CASSTGTGHHEQYF. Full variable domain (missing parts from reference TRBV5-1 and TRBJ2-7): KAGVTQTPRYLIKTRGQQVTLSCSPISGHRSVSWYQQTPGQGLQFLFEYFSETQRNKGNFPGRFSGRQFSNSRSEMNVSTLELGDSALYLCASSTGTGHHEQYFGPGTRLTVT.

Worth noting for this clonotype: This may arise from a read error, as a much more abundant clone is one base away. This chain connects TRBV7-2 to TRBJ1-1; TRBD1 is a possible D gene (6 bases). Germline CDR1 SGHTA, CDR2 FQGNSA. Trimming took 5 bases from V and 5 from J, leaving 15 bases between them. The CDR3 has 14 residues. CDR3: CTSSPQTGWTEAFF. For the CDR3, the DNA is TGTACCAGCAGCCCCCAGACAGGATGGACTGAAGCTTTCTTT. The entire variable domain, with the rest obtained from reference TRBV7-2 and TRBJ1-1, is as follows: GAGVSQSPSNKVTEKGKDVELRCDPISGHTALYWYRQSLGQGLEFLIYFQGNSAPDKSGLPSDRFSAERTGGSVSTLTIQRTQQEDSAVYLCTSSPQTGWTEAFFGQGTRLTVV.

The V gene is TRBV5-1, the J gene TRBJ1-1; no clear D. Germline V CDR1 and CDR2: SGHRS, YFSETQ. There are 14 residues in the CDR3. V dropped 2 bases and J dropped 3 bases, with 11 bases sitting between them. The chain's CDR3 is CASSFNTRDTEAFF. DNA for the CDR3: TGCGCCAGCAGCTTTAATACGCGGGACACTGAAGCTTTCTTT.

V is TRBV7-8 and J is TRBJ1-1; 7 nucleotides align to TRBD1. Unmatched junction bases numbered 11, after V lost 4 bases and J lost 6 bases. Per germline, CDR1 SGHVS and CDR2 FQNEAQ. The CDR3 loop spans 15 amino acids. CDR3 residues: CASSWTRTGFSEAFF. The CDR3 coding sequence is TGTGCCAGCAGCTGGACCCGGACAGGATTTTCTGAAGCTTTCTTT.

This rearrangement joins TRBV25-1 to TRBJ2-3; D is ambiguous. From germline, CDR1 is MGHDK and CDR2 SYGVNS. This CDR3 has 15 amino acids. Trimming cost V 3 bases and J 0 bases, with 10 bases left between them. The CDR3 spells CASSDIGLSTDTQYF. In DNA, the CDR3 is TGTGCCAGCAGTGATATAGGCCTTAGCACAGATACGCAGTATTTT.

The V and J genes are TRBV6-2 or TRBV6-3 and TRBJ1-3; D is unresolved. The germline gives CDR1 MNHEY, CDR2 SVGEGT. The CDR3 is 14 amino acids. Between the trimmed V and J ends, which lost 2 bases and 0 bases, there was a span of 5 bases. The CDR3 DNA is TGTGCCAGCAGTTACCCCACCTCTGGAAACACCATATATTTT. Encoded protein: CASSYPTSGNTIYF.